The TCR beta chain described here comes from a study of blood T cell repertoires in COVID-19. The assay was immunoSEQ multiplex PCR, and TCRdb's table has in-frame clones only and misses some. The repertoire holds about 48,000 clones, with 82% as singletons. Deletions cut 5 bases from V and 2 bases from J, with 13 bases between. There are 15 residues in the CDR3. CDR1 ENHRY and CDR2 SYGVKD come from the germline V gene. Sequencing was carried out using peripheral blood. The sequence was obtained from a man aged 40-50 years with acute or convalescent COVID-19. The chain uses TRBV10-3 and TRBJ1-5, with TRBD1 as a possible D gene (6 bases). CDR3 bases: TGTGCCATCAGTACAGAACAGGGTCGCAATCAGCCCCAGCATTTT. Protein sequence: CAISTEQGRNQPQHF.